The TCR beta chain under discussion was sequenced for a study of post-analysis software for immune sequencing data. In the study overall: Relapsing-remitting, secondary progressive and progressive-relapsing forms made up the multiple sclerosis disease courses.

Broader study findings: With TRBV5-6, TRBV5-1 and TRBV20-1 included, about five TRBV segments were more frequent in patients than in controls. Strong same-batch co-clustering of samples appeared with F measure clustering. Controls showed significantly higher normalized Chao1 diversity than did multiple sclerosis patients.

Unique molecular identifiers were carried by the TCR beta cDNA libraries. Hundreds of thousands of cDNA molecules came from around 1 to 10 million T cells. Using its own MiXCR run on the PCR reads, TCRdb lists one record per CDR3 protein. The sample carries some 800,000 distinct CDR3 sequences, 46% recorded once. J gave up 4 bases and V 3 bases, and 15 bases lay outside the gene matches. CDR3 size: 17 residues. CDR1 is SGDLS, CDR2 YYNGEE, per germline. About this clonotype itself: What it binds is unknown.

J is TRBJ1-2 and V is TRBV9; 7 bases align to TRBD1. The sequencing sample was made of blood. This clonotype originated in a girl aged 5-17 years with multiple sclerosis. CDR3 coding DNA: TGTGCCAGCAGCGCGAGCGGAAACCGACAGGGTTCCTATGGCTACACCTTC. It yields the protein CASSASGNRQGSYGYTF. Full variable domain (remainder filled in from reference TRBV9 and TRBJ1-2): DSGVTQTPKHLITATGQRVTLRCSPRSGDLSVYWYQQSLDQGLQFLIQYYNGEERAKGNILERFSAQQFPDLHSELNLSSLELGDSALYFCASSASGNRQGSYGYTFGSGTRLTVV.